These 10 T cell receptor beta chains were all obtained from the same sample, sequenced in a study of cytomegalovirus exposure and HLA in healthy donors. Both 60 Vbeta primers and 13 Jbeta primers went into the PCR. The data were produced by immunoSEQ multiplex PCR, yet TCRdb's version contains in-frame clones alone and is incomplete. The sample includes some 130,000 clones, 70% to 75% of them seen just once. The sequencing sample was made of PBMCs. The receptors derive from a male donor in good health and CMV-seronegative.

This clone was observed a handful of times. The genes are TRBV7-6 and TRBJ1-6; 9 bases align to TRBD1. Trimming removed 1 base from V and 10 bases from J; junction bases left unmatched: 5. The germline V gene encodes CDR1 SGHVS and CDR2 FNYEAQ. There are 15 residues in the CDR3. In DNA, the CDR3 is TGTGCCAGCAGCTTAGAGACAGGGGGTGGATCACCCCTCCACTTT. It codes for CASSLETGGGSPLHF.

This chain links TRBV9 with TRBJ1-1; the match to TRBD1 covers 8 bases. The V gene's germline CDR1 is SGDLS and CDR2 YYNGEE. There are 17 residues in the CDR3. Germline trimming cut 3 bases from V and 4 bases from J; bases unmatched to any gene: 14. CDR3 residues: CASSGNKDRESGTEAFF. The CDR3 coding sequence is TGTGCCAGCAGCGGAAACAAGGACAGGGAGTCGGGCACTGAAGCTTTCTTT.

This chain links TRBV4-1 with TRBJ1-4; D remains unclear. The CDR3 contains 16 residues. Germline values: CDR1 MGHRA, CDR2 YSYEKL. V was clipped by 1 base and J by 0 bases, with 9 bases between them. CDR3 loop: CASSQGDFATNEKLFF. For the CDR3, the DNA is TGCGCCAGCAGCCAAGGAGACTTTGCAACTAATGAAAAACTGTTTTTT.

The chain joins TRBV2 to TRBJ2-3; 7 nucleotides line up with TRBD2. Per germline, CDR1 SNHLY and CDR2 FYNNEI. Trimming removed 7 bases from V and 0 bases from J; junction bases left unmatched: 16. The CDR3 length is 18 residues. The CDR3 here is CASTIPPGTTTSTDTQYF. The CDR3 DNA is TGTGCCAGCACCATCCCTCCAGGGACTACAACTAGCACAGATACGCAGTATTTT.

This chain joins TRBV7-9 and TRBJ2-3; TRBD1 matches 8 bases. Germline lookup yields CDR1 SEHNR and CDR2 FQNEAQ (reference sequence). J lost 1 base, V lost 4 bases, and 7 bases had no gene match. The CDR3 is made up of 16 amino acids. DNA of the CDR3: TGTGCCAGCAGCTACCCAGGGGGCGAGGGCACAGATACGCAGTATTTT. Its protein product is CASSYPGGEGTDTQYF. Filled out from reference TRBV7-9 and TRBJ2-3, the complete variable domain reads DTGVSQNPRHKITKRGQNVTFRCDPISEHNRLYWYRQTLGQGPEFLTYFQNEAQLEKSRLLSDRFSAERPKGSFSTLEIQRTEQGDSAMYLCASSYPGGEGTDTQYFGPGTRLTVL.

The chain couples TRBV6-5 to TRBJ2-5; unclear D gene. There are 15 residues in the CDR3. V was cut by 0 bases and J by 5 bases, with 13 bases left in between. Germline CDR1 and CDR2: MNHEY and SVGAGI. The CDR3 reads CASSYSSSPGETQYF. CDR3 nucleotides: TGTGCCAGCAGTTACTCTTCGTCCCCCGGGGAGACCCAGTACTTC.

The rearrangement links TRBV12-5 to TRBJ2-7; 7 bases agree with TRBD2. The ends lost 0 bases at V and 5 bases at J; junction bases unmatched: 10. Germline-derived CDR1 and CDR2 are LGHNT and FRNRAP. This CDR3 is 16 amino acids long. CDR3 nucleotide sequence: TGTGCTAGTGGTTTGGTAATACTAGCGCCGATGGACGAGCAGTACTTC. Translated: CASGLVILAPMDEQYF.

This clone has more than one count but fewer than ten. V and J are TRBV7-9 and TRBJ2-6, with a tentative D call TRBD1 (5 bases). The CDR3 has 15 residues. V was clipped by 5 bases and J by 4 bases, with 12 bases between them. Germline V gene sequence: CDR1 SEHNR, CDR2 FQNEAQ (reference sequence). The CDR3 DNA reads as TGTGCCAGCAGCCCGCAGGGTACCGGGGCCAACGTCCTGACTTTC. Protein sequence: CASSPQGTGANVLTF.

V usage is TRBV5-6 and J usage is TRBJ2-7; D possibly corresponds to TRBD1 (5 bases). Germline loops: CDR1 SGHDT, CDR2 YYEEEE. Trimming removed 0 bases at V and 3 bases at J, with 19 bases between. There are 17 residues in the CDR3. CDR3 DNA: TGTGCCAGCAGCTTGGCCGGGTATCAGGGCCCTCTCTACGAGCAGTACTTC. Its translation: CASSLAGYQGPLYEQYF.

The V and J genes are TRBV5-1 and TRBJ1-1; TRBD1 matches 9 bases. V gave up 4 bases and J gave up 4 bases; unmatched junction bases: 2. The CDR3 loop spans 13 amino acids. The germline CDR1 and CDR2 sequences are SGHRS and YFSETQ. The CDR3 DNA follows: TGCGCCAGCAGCGCGACAGGGGGCACTGAAGCTTTCTTT. Its translation is CASSATGGTEAFF.